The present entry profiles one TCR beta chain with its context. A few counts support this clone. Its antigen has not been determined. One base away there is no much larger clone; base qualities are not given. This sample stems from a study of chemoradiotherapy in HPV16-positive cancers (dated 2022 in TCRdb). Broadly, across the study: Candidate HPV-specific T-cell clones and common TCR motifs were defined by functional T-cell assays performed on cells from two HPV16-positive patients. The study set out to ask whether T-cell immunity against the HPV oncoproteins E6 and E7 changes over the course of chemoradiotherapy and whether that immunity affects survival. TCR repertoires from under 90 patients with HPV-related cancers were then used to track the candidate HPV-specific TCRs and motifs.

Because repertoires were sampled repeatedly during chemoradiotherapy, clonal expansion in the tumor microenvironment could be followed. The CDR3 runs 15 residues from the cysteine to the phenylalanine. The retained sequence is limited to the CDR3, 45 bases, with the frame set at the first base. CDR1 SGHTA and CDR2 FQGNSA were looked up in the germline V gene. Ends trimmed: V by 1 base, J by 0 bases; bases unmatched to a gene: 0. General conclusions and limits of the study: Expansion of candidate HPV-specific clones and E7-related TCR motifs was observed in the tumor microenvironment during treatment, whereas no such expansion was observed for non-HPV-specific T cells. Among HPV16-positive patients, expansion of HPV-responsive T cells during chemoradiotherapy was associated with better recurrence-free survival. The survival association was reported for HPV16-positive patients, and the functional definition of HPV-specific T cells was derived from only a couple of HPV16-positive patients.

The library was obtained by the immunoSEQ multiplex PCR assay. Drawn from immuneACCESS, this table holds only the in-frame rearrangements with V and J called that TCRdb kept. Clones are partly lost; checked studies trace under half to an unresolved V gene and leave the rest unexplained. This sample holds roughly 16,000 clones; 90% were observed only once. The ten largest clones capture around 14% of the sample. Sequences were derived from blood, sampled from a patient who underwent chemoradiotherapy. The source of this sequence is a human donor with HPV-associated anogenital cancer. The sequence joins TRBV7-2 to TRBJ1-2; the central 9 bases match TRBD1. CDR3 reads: CASSLDRGPNYGYTF. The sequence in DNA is TGTGCCAGCAGCTTAGACAGGGGGCCTAACTATGGCTACACCTTC.